This TCR beta chain comes out of a study of T-cell memory formation after mild COVID-19. Whole-study context: Across donors, TCR clusters were largely donor specific. Points from the study as a whole: CD4+ contracting clones lay mainly in CM and EM, CD8+ ones in EMRA. Cross-reactive memory seemingly joined, as some responding clones were found in pre-infection memory.

The CDR3 is made up of 14 amino acids. Per the germline V gene, CDR1 is MNHEY and CDR2 is SVGAGI. Germline trimming cut 5 bases from V and 7 bases from J; bases unmatched to any gene: 5. Barcoded TCR alpha and TCR beta cDNA libraries with UMIs came from 5'RACE using constant-segment primers. MiXCR, applied by TCRdb to the 5' RACE reads, yields one record per CDR3 protein. The table includes under 200,000 distinct CDR3 sequences, 25% to 40% detected once. A word on this clonotype: The antigen is not known.

Sequenced input: PBMCs or a T cell subset sorted from them (not recorded which). This receptor was obtained from an adult woman who had mild COVID-19 (a few samples of this study predate the infection). Cell type and time point are not known. V gene TRBV6-5 combines with J gene TRBJ2-1; 10 bases are a match to TRBD2. The CDR3 region has the DNA TGTGCCAGCAGTCAGCGGGGGGGAGTGAATGAGCAGTTCTTC. It encodes CASSQRGGVNEQFF.